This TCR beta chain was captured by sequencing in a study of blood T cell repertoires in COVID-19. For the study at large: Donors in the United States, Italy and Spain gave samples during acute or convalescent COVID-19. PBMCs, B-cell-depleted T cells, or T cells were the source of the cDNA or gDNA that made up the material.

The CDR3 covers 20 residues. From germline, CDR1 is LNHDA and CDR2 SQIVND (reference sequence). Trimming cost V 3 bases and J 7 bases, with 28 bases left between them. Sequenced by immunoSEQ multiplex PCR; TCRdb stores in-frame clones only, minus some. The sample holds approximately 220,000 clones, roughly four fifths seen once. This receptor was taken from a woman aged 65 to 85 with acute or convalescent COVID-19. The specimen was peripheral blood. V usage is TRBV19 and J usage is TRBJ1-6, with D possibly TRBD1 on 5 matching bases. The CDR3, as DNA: TGTGCCAGTAGTATCACGGTTGGTTTGCAGGGAAGGAGTGACAATTCACCCCTCCACTTT. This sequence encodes CASSITVGLQGRSDNSPLHF.